Listed here are 4 T cell receptor beta chains from one sample, sequenced in a study of response to subunit inactivated influenza vaccine. TCRdb passed the RT-PCR reads through MiXCR, listing each CDR3 protein once. The sample shows 450,000 to 600,000 distinct CDR3 sequences, 16% of them seen only once. The sample in question was CD4+ T cells sorted from PBMCs, obtained around 25 months after vaccination. The receptors come from a man between 50 and 69 years old who received an inactivated influenza vaccine.

The chain carries TRBV5-6 and TRBJ2-2; D is undetermined. With 1 base removed from V and 0 bases from J, the gap between germline ends came to 10 bases. The V gene's germline CDR1 is SGHDT and CDR2 YYEEEE. CDR3 length: 16 amino acids. As DNA, the CDR3 is TGTGCCAGCAGCTTGAGTATGACCTCGAACACCGGGGAGCTGTTTTTT. Protein sequence: CASSLSMTSNTGELFF.

The chain carries TRBV7-2 and TRBJ2-1; maybe TRBD2 (6 bases). CDR1 is SGHTA, CDR2 FQGNSA, per germline. The ends were cut back, 2 bases at V and 6 bases at J, with 11 bases in the middle. This CDR3 spans 14 amino acids. CDR3 amino acids: CASSLRTKSNEQFF. CDR3 DNA sequence: TGTGCCAGCAGCTTACGGACTAAGTCCAATGAGCAGTTCTTC. Full variable domain (rest looked up from reference TRBV7-2 and TRBJ2-1): GAGVSQSPSNKVTEKGKDVELRCDPISGHTALYWYRQSLGQGLEFLIYFQGNSAPDKSGLPSDRFSAERTGGSVSTLTIQRTQQEDSAVYLCASSLRTKSNEQFFGPGTRLTVL.

The chain carries TRBV29-1 and TRBJ1-3; D uncertain. Between the trimmed V and J ends, which lost 0 bases and 8 bases, there was a span of 11 bases. CDR3 size: 13 residues. Per the germline V gene, CDR1 is SQVTM and CDR2 is ANQGSEA. This CDR3 is CSVEDRQADTIYF. In DNA form, the CDR3 reads TGCAGCGTTGAAGACCGCCAGGCGGACACCATATATTTT.

This chain links TRBV3-1 with TRBJ1-2; the match to TRBD1 covers 8 bases. This CDR3 region has 14 residues. Germline V gene data show CDR1 as LGHDT and CDR2 as YNNKEL (reference sequence). V lost 4 bases and J lost 4; bases outside the gene matches: 5. The CDR3 DNA reads as TGTGCCAGCAGCCGGGGACAGGCTCGCTATGGCTACACCTTC. This codes for CASSRGQARYGYTF.